The TCR beta chain under discussion was sequenced for a study of T cell responses to AZD1222 COVID-19 vaccine. Study-level findings and limits: Clonal diversity was possibly underestimated, and white British individuals and females predominated among donors.

Using immunoSEQ multiplex PCR, the repertoire was profiled, and TCRdb retains in-frame clones only, with some absent. Of around 160,000 clones listed, around nine tenths were seen once; the top ten hold less than 5.5%. A remark on this clone: The antigen is undetermined.

The origin of this receptor is an adult in good health. The sample was peripheral blood, taken on day 0 of AZD1222 vaccination.

CDR3 sequence reads: CASSKGVGYSNQPQHF. The CDR3 DNA sequence: TGTGCCAGTAGTAAGGGAGTCGGGTATAGCAATCAGCCCCAGCATTTT. The J gene is TRBJ1-5, the V gene TRBV19; D not certain. V was cut by 4 bases and J by 0 bases, with 13 bases left in between. Germline lookup yields CDR1 LNHDA and CDR2 SQIVND (reference sequence). CDR3 length: 16 residues. Full variable domain (rest looked up from reference TRBV19 and TRBJ1-5): DGGITQSPKYLFRKEGQNVTLSCEQNLNHDAMYWYRQDPGQGLRLIYYSQIVNDFQKGDIAEGYSVSREKKESFPLTVTSAQKNPTAFYLCASSKGVGYSNQPQHFGDGTRLSIL.